The TCR beta chain described here comes from a study of chemoradiotherapy in HPV16-positive cancers. Study-wide results and caveats: HPV-responsive T-cell expansion during chemoradiotherapy was linked to improved recurrence-free survival in HPV16-positive patients.

Some clones are missing from TCRdb's copy, which holds only in-frame ones; the method was immunoSEQ multiplex PCR. This table holds 8,300 or so clones, roughly 71% found once. Repeated repertoire sampling spanned the course of chemoradiotherapy. Per germline, CDR1 SGHNT and CDR2 YYREEE (reference sequence). With V trimmed by 4 bases and J by 0 bases, 8 bases remained unmatched. This CDR3 contains 17 residues. About this clone itself: Antigen: not known.

The chain carries TRBV5-4 and TRBJ2-7, with TRBD2 matching 12 bases. This clonotype originated in a human donor with HPV-associated anogenital cancer. The specimen was tumor tissue, collected from a patient who underwent chemoradiotherapy. This CDR3 reads CASSAGLAGSLSYEQYF. DNA for the CDR3: TGTGCCAGCAGCGCCGGACTAGCGGGATCCCTCTCCTACGAGCAGTACTTC.